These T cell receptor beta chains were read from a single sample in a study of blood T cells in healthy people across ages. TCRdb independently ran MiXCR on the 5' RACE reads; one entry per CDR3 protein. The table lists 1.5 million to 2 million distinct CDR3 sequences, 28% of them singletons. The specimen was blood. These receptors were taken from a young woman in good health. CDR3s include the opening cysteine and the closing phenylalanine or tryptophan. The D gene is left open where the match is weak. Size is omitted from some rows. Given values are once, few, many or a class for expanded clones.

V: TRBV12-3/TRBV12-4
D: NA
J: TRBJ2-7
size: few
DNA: TGTGCCAGCAGTTTAGCGGAGGACAAGTACTTC
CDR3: CASSLAEDKYF

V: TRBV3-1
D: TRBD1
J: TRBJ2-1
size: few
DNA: TGTGCCAGCAGCCAAGCGTTCCGGGACAGGGGCTACAATGAGCAGTTCTTC
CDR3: CASSQAFRDRGYNEQFF

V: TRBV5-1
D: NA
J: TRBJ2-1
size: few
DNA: TGCGCCAGCAGCTCAACCCCATCAGTGGGGAACAATGAGCAGTTCTTC
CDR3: CASSSTPSVGNNEQFF

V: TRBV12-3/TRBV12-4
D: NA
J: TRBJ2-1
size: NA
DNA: TGTGCCAGCAGTTTTGACTGGATCCAAGAGACCCAGTTCTTC
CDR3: CASSFDWIQETQFF

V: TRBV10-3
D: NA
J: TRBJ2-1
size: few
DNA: TGTGCCATCAGTGAGCGTCAGGTAGATGAGCAGTTCTTC
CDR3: CAISERQVDEQFF

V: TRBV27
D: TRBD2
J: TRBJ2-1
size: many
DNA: TGTGCCAGCAGTTTATTCGGCCGGGGGGGCCGCAATGAGCAGTTCTTC
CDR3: CASSLFGRGGRNEQFF

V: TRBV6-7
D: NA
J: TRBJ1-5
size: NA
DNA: TGTGCCAGCAGCTACTCGAACAATCCTCGCCAGGGTCACAATCAGCCCCAGCATTTT
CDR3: CASSYSNNPRQGHNQPQHF

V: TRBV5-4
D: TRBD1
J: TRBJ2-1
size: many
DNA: TGTGCCAGCGGGACAGGGGGAATCTCGGGCGGTTACAATGAGCAGTTCTTC
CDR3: CASGTGGISGGYNEQFF

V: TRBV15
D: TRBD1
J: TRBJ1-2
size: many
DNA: TGTGCCACCAGCAGATCCGGACAGGGAAGTAACTATGGCTACACCTTC
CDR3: CATSRSGQGSNYGYTF

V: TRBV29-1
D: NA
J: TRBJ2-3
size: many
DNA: TGCAGCGTTGATGGAGGCACAGATACGCAGTATTTT
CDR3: CSVDGGTDTQYF

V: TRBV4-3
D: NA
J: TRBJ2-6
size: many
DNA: TGCGCCAGCAGCCAAGATCCCCCATTTCAACTCGTCCTGACTTTC
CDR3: CASSQDPPFQLVLTF

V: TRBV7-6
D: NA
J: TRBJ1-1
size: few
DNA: TGTGCCAGCAGCCGACAGGAAGGGACTGAAGCTTTCTTT
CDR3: CASSRQEGTEAFF

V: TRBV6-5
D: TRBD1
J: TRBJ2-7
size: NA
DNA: TGTGCCAGCAGTCAGACAGGGCTGGACTACGAGCAGTACTTC
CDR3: CASSQTGLDYEQYF

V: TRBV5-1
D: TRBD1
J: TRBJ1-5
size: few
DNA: TGCGCCAGCAGCTTGGGTGGGACAGACCAACTCAATCAGCCCCAGCATTTT
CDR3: CASSLGGTDQLNQPQHF

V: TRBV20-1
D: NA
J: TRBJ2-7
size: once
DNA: TGCAGTGCTATAAACAGGGGGGGCGAGCAGTACTTC
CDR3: CSAINRGGEQYF

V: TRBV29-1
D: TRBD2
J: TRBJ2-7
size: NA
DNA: TGCAGCGCCGAAGACAGCGGGAGTGGACGGAACGAGCAGTACTTC
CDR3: CSAEDSGSGRNEQYF

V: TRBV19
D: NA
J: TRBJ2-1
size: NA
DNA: TGTGCCAGTAGTATAACTTTAAGCCAGGAGCAGTTCTTC
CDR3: CASSITLSQEQFF

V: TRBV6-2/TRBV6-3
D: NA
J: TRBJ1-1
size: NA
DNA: TGTGCCAGCAGGGCGACTGCCGTGGGGACTGAAGCTTTCTTT
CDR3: CASRATAVGTEAFF

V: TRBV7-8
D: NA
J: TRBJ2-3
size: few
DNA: TGTGCCAGCAGCTTAAACTTACCTAGCACAGATACGCAGTATTTT
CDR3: CASSLNLPSTDTQYF

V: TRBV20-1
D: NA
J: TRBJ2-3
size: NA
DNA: TGCAGTGCACGTGGGACTCCCCGTCCGGGAGATACGCAGTATTTT
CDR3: CSARGTPRPGDTQYF

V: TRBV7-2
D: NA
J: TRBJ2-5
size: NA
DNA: TGTGCCAGTAGCTTGGGACCCTCAGGATTCTACGGGCAGTACTTC
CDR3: CASSLGPSGFYGQYF

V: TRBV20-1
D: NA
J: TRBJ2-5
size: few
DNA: TGCAGTGTACGGGGAGGTCTCGAGACCCAGTACTTC
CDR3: CSVRGGLETQYF

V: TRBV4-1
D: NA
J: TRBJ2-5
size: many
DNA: TGCGCCAGCAGCCAAGATGGCCGTTCGGGCTTTGAGACCCAGTACTTC
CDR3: CASSQDGRSGFETQYF

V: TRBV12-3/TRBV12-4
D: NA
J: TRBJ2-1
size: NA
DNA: TGTGCCAGCAGTTTAAACACTAAGGAGCAGTTCTTC
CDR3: CASSLNTKEQFF

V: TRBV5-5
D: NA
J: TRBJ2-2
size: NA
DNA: TGTGCCAGCACCCGCAGGGCCGGAATAACCGGGGAGCTGTTTTTT
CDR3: CASTRRAGITGELFF

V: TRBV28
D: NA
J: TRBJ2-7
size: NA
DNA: TGTGCCAGCAGTGTGCAGGGCGCATCCTACGAGCAGTACTTC
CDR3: CASSVQGASYEQYF

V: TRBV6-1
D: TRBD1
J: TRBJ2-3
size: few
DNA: TGTGCCAGCAGACAGGGGGCACAAACAGATACGCAGTATTTT
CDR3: CASRQGAQTDTQYF

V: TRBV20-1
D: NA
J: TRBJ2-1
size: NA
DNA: TGCAGTGCTAGCCGAGAGAGGGGGTATGAGTTCTTC
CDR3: CSASRERGYEFF

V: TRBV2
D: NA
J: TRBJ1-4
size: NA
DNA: TGTGCCAGCAGACGAACTGACGTCGTGGGCGAAAAACTGTTTTTT
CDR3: CASRRTDVVGEKLFF

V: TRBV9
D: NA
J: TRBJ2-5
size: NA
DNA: TGTGCCAGCAGCGGAGTGGCAGGGATGGAGACCCAGTACTTC
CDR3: CASSGVAGMETQYF

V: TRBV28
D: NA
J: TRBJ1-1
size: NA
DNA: TGTGCCAGCAGTGGAGGGACGTCTGCACCTGAAGCTTTCTTT
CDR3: CASSGGTSAPEAFF

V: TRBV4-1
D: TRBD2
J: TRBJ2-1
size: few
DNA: TGCGCCAGCAGCCAACAACTAGCGGGGGGGCACAATGAGCAGTTCTTC
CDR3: CASSQQLAGGHNEQFF

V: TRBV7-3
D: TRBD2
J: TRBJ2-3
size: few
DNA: TGTGCCAGCAGCCAGCGGGGGGCGAGCACAGATACGCAGTATTTT
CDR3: CASSQRGASTDTQYF

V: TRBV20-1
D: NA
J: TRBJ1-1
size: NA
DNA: TGCAGTGCTAGATTCCTGGGGGGCACTGAAGCTTTCTTT
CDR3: CSARFLGGTEAFF

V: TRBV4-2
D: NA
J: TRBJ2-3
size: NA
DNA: TGTGCCAGCAGCCAAGAAACCGGTAGAGATACGCGGTATTTT
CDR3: CASSQETGRDTRYF

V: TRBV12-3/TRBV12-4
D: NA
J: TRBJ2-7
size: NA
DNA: TGTGCCAGCACCCCCGGGCGTACCGAGCAGTACTTC
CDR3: CASTPGRTEQYF

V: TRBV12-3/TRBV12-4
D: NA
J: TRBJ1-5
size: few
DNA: TGTGCCAGCGCACCCCGAAGGGGAGGTAATCAGCCCCAGCATTTT
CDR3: CASAPRRGGNQPQHF

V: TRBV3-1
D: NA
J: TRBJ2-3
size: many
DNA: TGCGCCAGCAGCCCCCGTGGAGGGGCAGATACGCAGTATTTT
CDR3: CASSPRGGADTQYF

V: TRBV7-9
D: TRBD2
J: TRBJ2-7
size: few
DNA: TGTGCCAGCAGCTTAGCAGGACTAGCTGTCGACGAGCAGTACTTC
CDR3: CASSLAGLAVDEQYF

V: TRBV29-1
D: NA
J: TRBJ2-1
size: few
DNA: TGCAGCGTCCGGACTGACTCCTACAATGAGCAGTTCTTC
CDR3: CSVRTDSYNEQFF